The 32 T cell receptor beta chains reported below all come from one sample, sequenced in a study of shared clonotypes between healthy human individuals. Only in-frame clones appear in the TCRdb table, and some are missing; sequencing was by immunoSEQ multiplex PCR. In the table there are roughly 2.5 million clones, 90% to 95% of which are singletons. Material: naive CD4+ T cells sorted from blood. The sample's subset: CD45RA+ positively selected. The receptor source for this set is a man aged 18 to 29 in good health.

The J gene is TRBJ2-1, the V gene TRBV30; 13 bases are shared with TRBD2. Trimming at V came to 0 bases and at J to 8 bases, leaving 10 bases not matched to a gene. The CDR3 covers 17 residues. Germline V CDR1 and CDR2: GTSNPN, SVGIG (reference sequence). The CDR3, as DNA: TGTGCCTGGAGTGTAGTCCGGACTAGCGGGAGCGGGGATGAGCAGTTCTTC. It specifies CAWSVVRTSGSGDEQFF.

The sample holds one count of this clone. The V and J genes are TRBV7-2 and TRBJ2-7, with 7 bases matching TRBD2. This CDR3 is built from 15 residues. Trimming cost V 3 bases and J 0 bases; bases outside gene matches: 5. Germline V lookup: CDR1 SGHTA, CDR2 FQGNSA. CDR3: CASSFGRGVSYEQYF. In nucleotides, the CDR3 is TGTGCCAGCAGCTTCGGTCGGGGGGTCTCCTACGAGCAGTACTTC.

This chain joins TRBV7-8 and TRBJ2-7; D remains ambiguous. The V gene lost 5 bases and the J gene lost 1 base, with 18 bases spanning the gap. CDR3 size: 16 residues. CDR1 and CDR2 (germline): SGHVS, FQNEAQ. In DNA, the CDR3 is TGTGCCAGCAGCCCCCGGATAAAGGACGGGTCCTACGAGCAGTACTTC. Protein product: CASSPRIKDGSYEQYF.

V usage is TRBV7-9 and J usage is TRBJ2-5, with D perhaps TRBD2 (6 bases). This CDR3 has 14 residues. Trimming stripped 2 bases from V and 5 bases from J, with 12 bases between. The germline V gene has CDR1 SEHNR and CDR2 FQNEAQ (reference sequence). CDR3 nucleotides: TGTGCCAGCAGCTTATTGGCGGGGACGGAGACCCAGTACTTC. Translating gives CASSLLAGTETQYF.

The genes are TRBV7-9 and TRBJ2-3, with 11 bases fitting TRBD1. This CDR3 is built from 14 residues. Trimming cost V 5 bases and J 5 bases; bases outside gene matches: 3. Per germline, CDR1 SEHNR and CDR2 FQNEAQ (reference sequence). The CDR3 DNA sequence: TGTGCCAGCAGCCCGGACAGGGGGCTAGATACGCAGTATTTT. Its protein product is CASSPDRGLDTQYF.

This clone is a singleton in its sample. DNA of the CDR3: TGTGCCACCAGCAGAGCTTCCCAGGGTAGGACTGAAGCTTTCTTT. It is translated as CATSRASQGRTEAFF. V and J are TRBV15 and TRBJ1-1, with D perhaps matching TRBD1 (5 bases). Germline lookup yields CDR1 LNHNV and CDR2 YYDKDF (reference sequence). With 1 base removed from V and 5 bases from J, the gap between germline ends came to 14 bases. The CDR3 runs to 15 residues.

The rearrangement uses TRBV4-1 and TRBJ2-2; maybe TRBD1 (6 bases). Trimming took 0 bases from V and 5 from J, leaving 16 bases between them. CDR3 size: 17 residues. CDR1 and CDR2 (germline): MGHRA, YSYEKL. The CDR3 reads CASSQEGGKGRTGELFF. The DNA of the CDR3 is TGCGCCAGCAGCCAAGAAGGGGGAAAGGGGAGAACCGGGGAGCTGTTTTTT.

This chain connects TRBV6-1 to TRBJ2-3; 10 bases align to TRBD2. J was trimmed by 2 bases and V by 0 bases; bases with no gene match: 2. Germline lookup yields CDR1 MNHNS and CDR2 SASEGT. CDR3 length: 16 amino acids. This chain's CDR3 is CASSEASGRYTDTQYF. The CDR3 region has the DNA TGTGCCAGCAGTGAAGCTAGCGGGAGGTACACAGATACGCAGTATTTT.

The V gene is TRBV19, the J gene TRBJ2-7; D perhaps matches TRBD1 (6 bases). The length of the CDR3 is 15 residues. Germline V gene lookup returns CDR1 LNHDA and CDR2 SQIVND (reference sequence). V was trimmed by 3 bases and J by 2 bases, leaving 14 bases between them. In DNA, the CDR3 is TGTGCCAGTAGTATTTGGGCCCAGGGGACCTACGAGCAGTACTTC. The encoded protein is CASSIWAQGTYEQYF.

This chain joins TRBV23-1 and TRBJ2-6; possibly TRBD2 for D (6 bases). TRBV23-1 is noted as an ORF with a role that remains uncertain. This CDR3 has 19 amino acids. V lost 6 bases, J lost 0 bases, and 21 bases lay in between. CDR3 coding DNA: TGCGCCAGCAGCCTCCGGGAGTCCCGAGGACTCTCTGGGGCCAACGTCCTGACTTTC. Translated, it gives CASSLRESRGLSGANVLTF.

V usage is TRBV28 and J usage is TRBJ1-5; no clear D. Per germline, CDR1 MDHEN and CDR2 SYDVKM. This CDR3 spans 13 amino acids. Between the trimmed V and J ends, which lost 7 bases and 1 base, there was a span of 8 bases. The CDR3 here is CASTSWSNQPQHF. For the CDR3, the DNA is TGTGCCAGCACCTCGTGGAGCAATCAGCCCCAGCATTTT.

The chain carries TRBV7-9 and TRBJ1-2; D remains unclear. V lost 5 bases to trimming and J lost 1 base, with 11 bases between them. The CDR3 extends over 14 amino acids. Germline CDR1 is SEHNR and CDR2 is FQNEAQ (reference sequence). CDR3 bases: TGTGCCAGCAGCCCCTTGGGGTTTAACTATGGCTACACCTTC. Encoded protein: CASSPLGFNYGYTF.

The genes are TRBV10-2 and TRBJ1-3, with a weak D call TRBD1 (6 bases). The CDR3 runs to 14 residues. V lost 7 bases and J lost 0, with 10 bases in between. Per the germline V gene, CDR1 is WSHSY and CDR2 is SAAADI. Written as DNA, the CDR3 is TGCGCCAGCACAACAGGGAACTCTGGAAACACCATATATTTT. Protein sequence: CASTTGNSGNTIYF.

The chain joins TRBV7-9 to TRBJ2-3, with 9 bases identical to TRBD2. The trim removed 1 base at V and 4 bases at J, leaving 6 bases unmatched. The germline V gene encodes CDR1 SEHNR and CDR2 FQNEAQ (reference sequence). This CDR3 contains 16 residues. DNA for the CDR3: TGTGCCAGCAGCTTAGAGCGGCGGGGGGGGGCAGATACGCAGTATTTT. This codes for CASSLERRGGADTQYF. The full variable domain, completed using reference TRBV7-9 and TRBJ2-3, is DTGVSQNPRHKITKRGQNVTFRCDPISEHNRLYWYRQTLGQGPEFLTYFQNEAQLEKSRLLSDRFSAERPKGSFSTLEIQRTEQGDSAMYLCASSLERRGGADTQYFGPGTRLTVL.

The chain carries TRBV10-1 and TRBJ2-5; 7 bases map to TRBD2. The CDR3 consists of 12 residues. Germline lookup yields CDR1 WNHNN and CDR2 SYGVQD (reference sequence). The V segment lost 8 bases and the J segment 2 bases; nucleotides outside the gene matches: 2. CDR3 region: CASSAGQETQYF. In DNA form, the CDR3 reads TGCGCCAGCTCAGCGGGACAAGAGACCCAGTACTTC.

This clone has just one count. This same CDR3 is encoded by further DNA sequences in the sample. The CDR3 is CASSTGGTNEKLFF. The CDR3 coding sequence is TGTGCCAGTAGTACGGGCGGGACTAATGAAAAACTGTTTTTT. The chain recombines TRBV19 with TRBJ1-4; D gene unclear. V dropped 4 bases and J dropped 2 bases, with 8 bases sitting between them. Germline V gives CDR1 LNHDA, CDR2 SQIVND (reference sequence). This CDR3 comprises 14 residues.

The gene calls are TRBV5-1 and TRBJ2-2; 11 bases map to TRBD2. Losses at the gene ends were 3 bases for V and 0 bases for J; bases not matched to a gene: 4. This CDR3 contains 17 residues. CDR1 is SGHRS and CDR2 is YFSETQ in the germline V gene. CDR3 nucleotide sequence: TGCGCCAGCAGCTCCTCTAGCGGGGGGACGAACACCGGGGAGCTGTTTTTT. Translated, it gives CASSSSSGGTNTGELFF.

The chain employs TRBV15 and TRBJ2-7; D might be TRBD2 (6 bases). There are 14 residues in the CDR3. Germline V gene lookup returns CDR1 LNHNV and CDR2 YYDKDF (reference sequence). V was pared by 7 bases and J by 3 bases, with 16 bases between. The CDR3 region is CATTTGGSNYEQYF. Here the CDR3 DNA reads TGTGCCACCACCACCGGGGGTTCTAACTACGAGCAGTACTTC.

V usage is TRBV11-3 and J usage is TRBJ2-1, with 14 nucleotides matching TRBD2. The CDR3 has 19 amino acids. J was trimmed by 0 bases and V by 4 bases; bases with no gene match: 8. Germline V CDR1 and CDR2: SGHNT, YENEEA. CDR3 DNA sequence: TGTGCCAGCAGCTCCCGGACTAGCGGGGGGCACTCCTCCTACAATGAGCAGTTCTTC. It specifies CASSSRTSGGHSSYNEQFF.

This clone was detected only once. The J gene is TRBJ2-5, the V gene TRBV4-2; D unresolved. Per germline, CDR1 LGHNA and CDR2 YNFKEQ. The ends were cut back, 0 bases at V and 1 base at J, with 9 bases in the middle. The CDR3 is made up of 15 amino acids. The CDR3 DNA is TGTGCCAGCAGCCAAGATTTAAGCACCCAAGAGACCCAGTACTTC. It is translated as CASSQDLSTQETQYF.

This chain links TRBV19 with TRBJ1-1; D unresolved. Trimming took off 5 bases at V and 4 bases at J, with 14 bases between the two ends. Germline CDR1 and CDR2: LNHDA and SQIVND (reference sequence). The CDR3 runs 14 residues. This CDR3 is CASSVQSGSTEAFF. The CDR3 nucleotides read TGTGCCAGTAGTGTCCAAAGTGGCAGCACTGAAGCTTTCTTT. Filled out from reference TRBV19 and TRBJ1-1, the complete variable domain reads DGGITQSPKYLFRKEGQNVTLSCEQNLNHDAMYWYRQDPGQGLRLIYYSQIVNDFQKGDIAEGYSVSREKKESFPLTVTSAQKNPTAFYLCASSVQSGSTEAFFGQGTRLTVV.

A word on this clone: Other DNA sequences in this specimen translate into the identical CDR3. The rearrangement links TRBV5-1 to TRBJ2-1; TRBD2 aligns across 10 bases. Germline V gene lookup returns CDR1 SGHRS and CDR2 YFSETQ. V lost 0 bases and J lost 2; bases outside the gene matches: 2. CDR3 length: 16 residues. CDR3 sequence (DNA): TGCGCCAGCAGCTTGGCGCTAGCGGGGGCCTACAATGAGCAGTTCTTC. Translation: CASSLALAGAYNEQFF.

The chain couples TRBV5-1 to TRBJ1-6, with D uncertain. The V end was cut by 0 bases, the J end by 7 bases, with 8 bases between. The CDR3 sequence is 14 residues long. Germline CDR1 is SGHRS and CDR2 is YFSETQ. CDR3 protein: CASSLEMGNSPLHF. The CDR3 DNA follows: TGCGCCAGCAGCTTGGAAATGGGGAATTCACCCCTCCACTTT.

CDR3 nucleotide sequence: TGTGCCAGCAGCTTAGTCCTTCGGGCGGGGAATTATGGCTACACCTTC. It encodes CASSLVLRAGNYGYTF. The chain links TRBV7-8 to TRBJ1-2; D unclear. Germline V gene sequence: CDR1 SGHVS, CDR2 FQNEAQ. The V gene lost 1 base and the J gene lost 5 bases, with 17 bases spanning the gap. The CDR3 has 16 amino acids.

This chain uses TRBV7-2 with TRBJ1-2; D may be TRBD1 (5 bases). The V gene lost 3 bases and the J gene lost 8 bases, with 16 bases spanning the gap. Germline V CDR1 and CDR2: SGHTA, FQGNSA. The CDR3 extends over 14 amino acids. CDR3 region: CASSLSSQGHGYTF. CDR3 bases: TGTGCCAGCAGCTTGAGTTCCCAGGGCCACGGCTACACCTTC.

V usage is TRBV11-3 and J usage is TRBJ2-2, with unresolved D. V was trimmed by 5 bases and J by 1 base, leaving 5 bases between them. CDR3 length: 13 residues. Germline CDR1 and CDR2: SGHNT and YENEEA. CDR3 loop: CASSRENTGELFF. The CDR3 DNA sequence: TGTGCCAGCAGCCGAGAGAACACCGGGGAGCTGTTTTTT.

The chain links TRBV7-9 to TRBJ2-2; 15 bases are shared with TRBD2. The CDR3 runs to 16 residues. Germline lookup yields CDR1 SEHNR and CDR2 FQNEAQ (reference sequence). With V trimmed by 4 bases and J by 4 bases, 1 base remained unmatched. The CDR3 protein is CASSWGLAGGTGELFF. The CDR3 nucleotides are TGTGCCAGCAGCTGGGGACTAGCGGGAGGCACCGGGGAGCTGTTTTTT.

This clone appeared a single time. The V gene is TRBV10-3, the J gene TRBJ1-1; TRBD1 might be the D (5 bases). In germline, CDR1 is ENHRY, CDR2 SYGVKD. V lost 10 bases to trimming and J lost 3 bases, with 15 bases between them. CDR3 length equals 13 residues. CDR3 loop: CATTSGGYTEAFF. Written as DNA, the CDR3 is TGTGCCACTACTTCCGGGGGGTACACTGAAGCTTTCTTT.

V usage is TRBV5-4 and J usage is TRBJ1-2; 11 bases are shared with TRBD1. The CDR3 has 14 residues. J lost 8 bases, V lost 4 bases, and 7 bases had no gene match. Germline CDR1 and CDR2: SGHNT and YYREEE (reference sequence). Written as DNA, the CDR3 is TGTGCCAGCAGCCGGGACAGGGGGGATATAGGCTACACCTTC. Amino acid sequence: CASSRDRGDIGYTF.

The chain employs TRBV28 and TRBJ1-1; 9 bases are a match to TRBD1. The V gene end was trimmed by 5 bases and the J gene end by 6 bases; junction bases not matched to a gene: 10. From germline, CDR1 is MDHEN and CDR2 SYDVKM. The CDR3 is 15 residues long. CDR3 region: CASSPWDRAGAEAFF. In nucleotides, the CDR3 is TGTGCCAGCAGTCCCTGGGACAGGGCCGGCGCTGAAGCTTTCTTT.

As regards this clone: This specimen includes other DNA sequences encoding the same CDR3. The chain couples TRBV18 to TRBJ2-5; unclear D gene. The length of the CDR3 is 13 residues. CDR1 and CDR2 from the germline V gene are KGHSH and LQKENI. V lost 4 bases, J lost 3 bases, and 9 bases lay in between. The CDR3 protein is CASSLNREETQYF. CDR3 DNA: TGTGCCAGCTCACTCAACAGAGAAGAGACCCAGTACTTC.

The V call is TRBV29-1, the J call TRBJ2-7; D unresolved. The CDR3 sequence is 11 residues long. V lost 5 bases to trimming and J lost 2 bases, with 7 bases between them. Germline V gene data show CDR1 as SQVTM and CDR2 as ANQGSEA. The CDR3 reads CSVYDTYEQYF. CDR3 nucleotides: TGCAGCGTTTATGATACCTACGAGCAGTACTTC.